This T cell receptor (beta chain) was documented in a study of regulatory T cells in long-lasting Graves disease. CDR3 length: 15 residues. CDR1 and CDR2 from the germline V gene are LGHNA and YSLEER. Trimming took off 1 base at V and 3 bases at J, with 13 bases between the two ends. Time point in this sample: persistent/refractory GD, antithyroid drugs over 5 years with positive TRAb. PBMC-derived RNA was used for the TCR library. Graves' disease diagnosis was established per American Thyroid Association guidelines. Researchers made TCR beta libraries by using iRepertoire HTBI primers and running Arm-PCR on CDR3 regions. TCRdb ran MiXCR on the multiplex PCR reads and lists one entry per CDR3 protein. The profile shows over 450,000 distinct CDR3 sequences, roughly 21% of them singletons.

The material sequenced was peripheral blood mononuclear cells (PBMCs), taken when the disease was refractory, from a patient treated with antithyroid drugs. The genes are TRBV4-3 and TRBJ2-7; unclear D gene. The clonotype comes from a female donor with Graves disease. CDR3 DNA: TGCGCCAGCAGCCAAGGCCCCCGAAAAAACTACGAGCAGTACTTC. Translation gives CASSQGPRKNYEQYF.